Given below is one T cell receptor (beta chain) in context. The antigen remains unidentified. The entry originates in a study of cytotoxic CD8 clonotypes in ibrutinib-treated CLL. Turning to the study itself: The study included approximately 12 relapsed/refractory and more than 14 treatment-naive patients; about 17 had IGHV unmutated disease. Once treatment had gone on for a median of around eleven months, range 6 to 36, response samples were drawn.

Study-wide points: The clonality rise at ibrutinib response reflected private clonotype expansion.

Sequencing used immunoSEQ multiplex PCR; TCRdb keeps in-frame clones, though not all of them. Seen here are over 120,000 clones, around three quarters observed once, and the top ten hold over 10%. Germline V CDR1 and CDR2: SGHTA, FQGNSA. The CDR3 contains 16 residues. V lost 0 bases and J lost 7; bases outside the gene matches: 4. Extraction of roughly 2 micrograms of genomic DNA from cryopreserved PBMCs supplied material for TCR beta libraries. This clonotype was obtained from a human donor with chronic lymphocytic leukemia. The V gene is TRBV7-2, the J gene TRBJ2-2, with TRBD2 identical over 11 bases. The sample consisted of PBMCs, taken after 12 months of ibrutinib treatment. CDR3 protein: CASSLALGLAVGELFF. CDR3 in DNA: TGTGCCAGCAGCTTAGCTTTGGGACTAGCGGTCGGGGAGCTGTTTTTT.